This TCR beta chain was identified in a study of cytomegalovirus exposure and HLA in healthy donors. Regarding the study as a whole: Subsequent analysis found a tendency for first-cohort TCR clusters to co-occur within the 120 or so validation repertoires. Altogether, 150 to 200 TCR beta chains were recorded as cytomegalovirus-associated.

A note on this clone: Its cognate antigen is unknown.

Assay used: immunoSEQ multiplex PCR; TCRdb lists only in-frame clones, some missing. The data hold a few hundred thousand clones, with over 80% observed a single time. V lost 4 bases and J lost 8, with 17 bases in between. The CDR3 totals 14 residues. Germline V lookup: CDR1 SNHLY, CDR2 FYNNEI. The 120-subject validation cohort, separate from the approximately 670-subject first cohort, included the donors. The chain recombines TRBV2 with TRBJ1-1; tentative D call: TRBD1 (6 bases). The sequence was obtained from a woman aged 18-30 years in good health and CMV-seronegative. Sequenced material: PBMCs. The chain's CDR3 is CASSVGQGLKEAFF. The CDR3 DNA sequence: TGTGCCAGCAGTGTAGGTCAGGGGTTGAAGGAAGCTTTCTTT.